The entry below describes one T cell receptor beta chain. The repertoire was sequenced with immunoSEQ multiplex PCR; TCRdb's copy has only in-frame clones and lacks some. The repertoire holds roughly 280,000 clones, with roughly 90% as singletons. This record belongs to a study of blood T cell repertoires in COVID-19. CDR1 and CDR2 (germline): MGHDK, SYGVNS. This CDR3 region has 14 residues. V was clipped by 6 bases and J by 5 bases; unmatched bases: 6. The chain recombines TRBV25-1 with TRBJ2-2; 7 bases fit TRBD1. The sequence came from a woman in her 30s with COVID-19, enrolled during active disease. The sequenced sample consisted of peripheral blood. The CDR3 DNA follows: TGTGCCAGCAGACAGGGGTGGGGGACCGGGGAGCTGTTTTTT. Translating gives CASRQGWGTGELFF.